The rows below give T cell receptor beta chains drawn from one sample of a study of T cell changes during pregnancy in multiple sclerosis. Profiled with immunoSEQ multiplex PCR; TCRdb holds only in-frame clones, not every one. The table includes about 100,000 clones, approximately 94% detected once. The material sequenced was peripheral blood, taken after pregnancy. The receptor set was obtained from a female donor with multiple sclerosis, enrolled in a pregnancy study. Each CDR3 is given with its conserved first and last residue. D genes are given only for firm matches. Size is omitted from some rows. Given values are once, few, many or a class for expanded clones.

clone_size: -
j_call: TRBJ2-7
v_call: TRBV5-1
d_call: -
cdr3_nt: TGCGCCAGCAGCTTGGACAACTCCTACGAGCAGTACTTC
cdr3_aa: CASSLDNSYEQYF

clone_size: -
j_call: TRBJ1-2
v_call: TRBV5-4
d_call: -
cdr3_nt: TGTGCCAGCAGCTCCCCCGTAGGGGCTCGGGGCTACACCTTC
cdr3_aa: CASSSPVGARGYTF

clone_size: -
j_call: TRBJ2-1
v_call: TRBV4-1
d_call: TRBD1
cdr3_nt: TGCGCCAGCAGCCAAGATCTAAACAGGGGGCTCGGACGTCAGTTCTTC
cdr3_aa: CASSQDLNRGLGRQFF

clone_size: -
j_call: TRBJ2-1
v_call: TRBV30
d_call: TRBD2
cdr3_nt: TGTGCCTGGGTCAAGCGGGGCGCCTACAATGAGCAGTTCTTC
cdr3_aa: CAWVKRGAYNEQFF

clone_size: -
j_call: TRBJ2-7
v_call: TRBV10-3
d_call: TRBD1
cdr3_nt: TGTGCCATCAGTACCGGGACAGGGGCCTACGAGCAGTACTTC
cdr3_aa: CAISTGTGAYEQYF

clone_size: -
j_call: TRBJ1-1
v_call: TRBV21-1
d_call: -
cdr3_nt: TGTGCCAGCAGCAAGGACAGGGGGAACACTGAAGCTTTCTTT
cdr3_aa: CASSKDRGNTEAFF

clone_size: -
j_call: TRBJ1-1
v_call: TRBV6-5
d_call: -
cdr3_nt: TGTGCCAGCACCCAAGGAGGTTCCCACGGCACTGAAGCTTTCTTT
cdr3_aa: CASTQGGSHGTEAFF

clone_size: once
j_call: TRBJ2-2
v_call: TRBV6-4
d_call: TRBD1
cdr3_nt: TGTGCCAGCAGAAGGGGGCAAATCACCGGGGAGCTGTTTTTT
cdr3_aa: CASRRGQITGELFF

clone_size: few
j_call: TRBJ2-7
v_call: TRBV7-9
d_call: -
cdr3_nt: TGTGCCAGCAGCTTAGAGGGAGGCCCCTACGAGCAGTACTTC
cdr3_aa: CASSLEGGPYEQYF

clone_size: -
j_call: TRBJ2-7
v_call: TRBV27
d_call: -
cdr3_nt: TGTGCCAGCAGTAACCGACAGGACGAGCAGTACTTC
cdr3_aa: CASSNRQDEQYF

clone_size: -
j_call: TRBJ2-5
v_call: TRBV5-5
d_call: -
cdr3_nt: TGTGCCAGCAGCAGGATTTCCCGGGAAGAGACCCAGTACTTC
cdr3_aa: CASSRISREETQYF

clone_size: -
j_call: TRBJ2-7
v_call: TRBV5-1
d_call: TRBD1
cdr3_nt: TGCGCCAGCAGCTGGGACAGGGGCGACAAACAACTTATCTACGAGCAGTACTTC
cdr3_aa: CASSWDRGDKQLIYEQYF

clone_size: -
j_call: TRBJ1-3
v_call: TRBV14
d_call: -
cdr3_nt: TGTGCCAGCAGCCAAGAAACCAGGGGATACACCATATATTTT
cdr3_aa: CASSQETRGYTIYF

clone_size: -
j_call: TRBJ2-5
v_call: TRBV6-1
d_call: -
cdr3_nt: TGTGCCAGCAGTGACTATCGTCGGGAGACCCAGTACTTC
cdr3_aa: CASSDYRRETQYF

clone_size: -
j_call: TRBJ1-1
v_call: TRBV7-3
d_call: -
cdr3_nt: TGTGCCAGCAGCGAGACACAGGGGAACACTGAAGCTTTCTTT
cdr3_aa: CASSETQGNTEAFF

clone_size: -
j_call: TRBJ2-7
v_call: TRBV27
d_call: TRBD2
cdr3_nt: TGTGCCAGCTCTGGCCCGACTAGCGGGAGTTACGAGCAGTACTTC
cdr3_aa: CASSGPTSGSYEQYF

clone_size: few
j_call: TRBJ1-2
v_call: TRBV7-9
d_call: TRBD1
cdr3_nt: TGTGCCAGCAGCATCTACCGGGACAGGGCTAACTATGGCTACACCTTC
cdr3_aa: CASSIYRDRANYGYTF

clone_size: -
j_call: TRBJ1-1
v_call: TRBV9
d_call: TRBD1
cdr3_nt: TGTGCCAGCAGCGTAGGAGGACAGGGGCGCACTGAAGCTTTCTTT
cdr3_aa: CASSVGGQGRTEAFF

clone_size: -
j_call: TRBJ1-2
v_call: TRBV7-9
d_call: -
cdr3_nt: TGTGCCAGCAGTTCTCAGGGTTTTGATGAAGGTGGCTACACCTTC
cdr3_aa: CASSSQGFDEGGYTF

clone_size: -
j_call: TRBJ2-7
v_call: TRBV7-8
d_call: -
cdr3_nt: TGTGCCAGCAGCGGGAGACAGGAAAACTACGAGCAGTACTTC
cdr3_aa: CASSGRQENYEQYF

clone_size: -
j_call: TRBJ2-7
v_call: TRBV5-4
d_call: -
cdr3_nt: TGTGCCAGCAGCGGGGGACTGACCTACGAGCAGTACTTC
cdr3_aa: CASSGGLTYEQYF

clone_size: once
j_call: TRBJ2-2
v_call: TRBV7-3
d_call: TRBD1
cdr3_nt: TGTGCCAGCAGCTTCGTAGGGACAGGTGGTAAAACCGGGGAGCTGTTTTTT
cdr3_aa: CASSFVGTGGKTGELFF

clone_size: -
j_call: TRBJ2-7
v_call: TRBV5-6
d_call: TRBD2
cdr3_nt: TGTGCCAGCAGCTTGAGGCGTCTAGCGGGAGCTTCCGAGCAGTACTTC
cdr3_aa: CASSLRRLAGASEQYF

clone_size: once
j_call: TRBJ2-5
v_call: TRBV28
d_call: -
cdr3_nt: TGTGCCAGCAGTTTGGGGCGGGGCACCCAAGAGACCCAGTACTTC
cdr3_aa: CASSLGRGTQETQYF

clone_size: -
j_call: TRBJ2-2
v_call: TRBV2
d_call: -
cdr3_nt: TGTGCCAGACAGGGTGGAAACACCGGGGAGCTGTTTTTT
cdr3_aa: CARQGGNTGELFF

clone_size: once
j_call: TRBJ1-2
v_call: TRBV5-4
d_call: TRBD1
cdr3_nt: TGTGCCAGCAGCCCGGGACAGGGGGCCCTTTCGCATGGCTACACCTTC
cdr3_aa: CASSPGQGALSHGYTF

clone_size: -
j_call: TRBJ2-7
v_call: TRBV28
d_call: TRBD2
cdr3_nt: TGTGCCAGCAAGGCTAGCGGGAGAGACGAGCAGTACTTC
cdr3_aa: CASKASGRDEQYF